The 22 T cell receptor beta chains reported below all come from one sample, sequenced in a study of CD8 T cells in Susac syndrome. With random hexamers, reverse transcription was performed on roughly 0.5 to 1 ug of RNA. TCRdb itself ran the immunoSEQ multiplex PCR reads through MiXCR, one entry per CDR3 protein. The table has 100,000 to 150,000 distinct CDR3 sequences, just over 90% seen once. The sequenced sample was CD8+ T cells from PBMCs. These receptors originate from a human donor with multiple sclerosis.

The CDR3 nucleotides are TGTGCCAGCAGCGACCACAGAACGGGACAGGGTGGCACCGGGGAGCTGTTTTTT. Its translation is CASSDHRTGQGGTGELFF. This sequence joins TRBV9 and TRBJ2-2, with TRBD1 matching over 9 bases. The CDR3 is 18 amino acids. V trimming: 3 bases; J trimming: 4 bases; junction bases outside the gene matches: 13. Germline CDR1 reads SGDLS; CDR2 reads YYNGEE.

This chain links TRBV10-3 with TRBJ1-4; D not certain. The CDR3 is 14 amino acids. The germline gives CDR1 ENHRY, CDR2 SYGVKD. The ends were cut back, 2 bases at V and 6 bases at J, with 10 bases in the middle. The CDR3 loop is CAISEGDGDEKLFF. In nucleotides, the CDR3 is TGTGCCATCAGTGAGGGAGATGGGGATGAAAAACTGTTTTTT.

This chain connects TRBV19 to TRBJ1-5; D unresolved. This CDR3 region has 12 residues. Between the trimmed V and J ends, which lost 5 bases and 4 bases, there was a span of 6 bases. Germline CDR1 is LNHDA and CDR2 is SQIVND (reference sequence). The CDR3: CASSAKNQPQHF. The CDR3 coding sequence is TGTGCCAGTAGTGCGAAAAATCAGCCCCAGCATTTT. Drawing the rest from reference TRBV19 and TRBJ1-5, the complete variable domain is DGGITQSPKYLFRKEGQNVTLSCEQNLNHDAMYWYRQDPGQGLRLIYYSQIVNDFQKGDIAEGYSVSREKKESFPLTVTSAQKNPTAFYLCASSAKNQPQHFGDGTRLSIL.

The V gene is TRBV19, the J gene TRBJ1-1; D perhaps matches TRBD1 (5 bases). V was trimmed by 3 bases and J by 3 bases, leaving 11 bases between them. The CDR3 loop spans 14 amino acids. The germline V gene encodes CDR1 LNHDA and CDR2 SQIVND (reference sequence). The CDR3 reads CASSIQGTDTEAFF. Here the CDR3 DNA reads TGTGCCAGTAGTATTCAGGGAACCGACACTGAAGCTTTCTTT.

This clonotype appeared a single time. The chain joins TRBV7-8 to TRBJ2-7, with 9 bases identical to TRBD2. Germline trimming cut 3 bases from V and 7 bases from J; bases unmatched to any gene: 13. There are 16 residues in the CDR3. From germline, CDR1 is SGHVS and CDR2 FQNEAQ. The chain's CDR3 is CASSLGGSGRSGEQYV. The CDR3 DNA is TGTGCCAGCAGCTTGGGGGGGAGCGGGAGGTCGGGTGAGCAGTACGTC.

The chain links TRBV19 to TRBJ1-4; TRBD1 matches at 8 bases. The junction had 9 bases not matched to a gene; V was cut back by 7 bases and J by 5 bases. The CDR3 totals 15 residues. Germline loops: CDR1 LNHDA, CDR2 SQIVND (reference sequence). The CDR3 loop is CASTPGQGLNEKLFF. The CDR3 bases are TGTGCCAGTACCCCCGGACAGGGTTTGAATGAAAAACTGTTTTTT. The full variable domain, in which reference TRBV19 and TRBJ1-4 provide the parts outside the CDR3, is DGGITQSPKYLFRKEGQNVTLSCEQNLNHDAMYWYRQDPGQGLRLIYYSQIVNDFQKGDIAEGYSVSREKKESFPLTVTSAQKNPTAFYLCASTPGQGLNEKLFFGSGTQLSVL.

The CDR3 region is CASSVSRFTDTQYF. In DNA, the CDR3 is TGTGCCAGCAGCGTAAGCCGGTTCACAGATACGCAGTATTTT. V is TRBV9 and J is TRBJ2-3; no reliable D call. Germline-derived CDR1 and CDR2 are SGDLS and YYNGEE. Trimming pared 1 base from V and 2 bases from J, leaving 8 bases between. This CDR3 has 14 amino acids.

This sequence joins TRBV6-1 and TRBJ1-5; D remains unclear. Looked up from germline, CDR1 is MNHNS and CDR2 is SASEGT. CDR3 length equals 17 residues. Trimming cost V 2 bases and J 0 bases, with 14 bases left between them. The CDR3 sequence: CASSELVRRYSNQPQHF. In DNA, the CDR3 is TGTGCCAGCAGTGAATTGGTCAGAAGATATAGCAATCAGCCCCAGCATTTT.

The chain joins TRBV3-1 to TRBJ1-1, with 7 bases matching TRBD1. The ends lost 4 bases at V and 1 base at J; junction bases unmatched: 12. Per germline, CDR1 LGHDT and CDR2 YNNKEL (reference sequence). The CDR3 sequence is 17 residues long. The CDR3 here is CASSRSRGQGENTEAFF. The CDR3, as DNA: TGTGCCAGCAGCCGATCAAGGGGGCAGGGAGAGAACACTGAAGCTTTCTTT. Based on the CDR3 plus reference TRBV3-1 and TRBJ1-1, the full variable domain is DTAVSQTPKYLVTQMGNDKSIKCEQNLGHDTMYWYKQDSKKFLKIMFSYNNKELIINETVPNRFSPKSPDKAHLNLHINSLELGDSAVYFCASSRSRGQGENTEAFFGQGTRLTVV.

The rearrangement links TRBV19 to TRBJ1-4; the D is unclear. The germline V and J ends were trimmed by 2 bases and 5 bases, with 0 bases remaining between them. There are 11 residues in the CDR3. CDR1 LNHDA and CDR2 SQIVND come from the germline V gene (reference sequence). CDR3 amino acids: CASSINEKLFF. The DNA for the CDR3 is TGTGCCAGTAGTATAAATGAAAAACTGTTTTTT.

This chain joins TRBV20-1 and TRBJ2-1; the D call may be TRBD1 or TRBD2 (5 bases each). Trimming shortened V by 0 bases and J by 0 bases, and 15 bases separated the two germline ends. Germline V gene lookup returns CDR1 DFQATT and CDR2 SNEGSKA (reference sequence). The CDR3 spans 17 residues. CDR3 loop: CSARDGVRGRSYNEQFF. Here the CDR3 DNA reads TGCAGTGCTAGAGATGGGGTTAGGGGACGCTCCTACAATGAGCAGTTCTTC.

This rearrangement joins TRBV9 to TRBJ1-1; D gene unclear. The CDR3 covers 12 residues. Trimming cost V 0 bases and J 5 bases, with 5 bases left between them. Per germline, CDR1 SGDLS and CDR2 YYNGEE. In DNA form, the CDR3 reads TGTGCCAGCAGCGTAGTTGGAACTGAAGCTTTCTTT. Encoded protein: CASSVVGTEAFF. The entire variable domain, with the rest obtained from reference TRBV9 and TRBJ1-1, is as follows: DSGVTQTPKHLITATGQRVTLRCSPRSGDLSVYWYQQSLDQGLQFLIQYYNGEERAKGNILERFSAQQFPDLHSELNLSSLELGDSALYFCASSVVGTEAFFGQGTRLTVV.

The chain uses TRBV27 and TRBJ2-1; D perhaps matches TRBD1 (6 bases). This CDR3 is 14 amino acids long. Trimming pared 2 bases from V and 2 bases from J, leaving 7 bases between. CDR1 and CDR2 (germline): MNHEY, SMNVEV (reference sequence). CDR3 sequence reads: CASSLGGPYNEQFF. In nucleotides, the CDR3 is TGTGCCAGCAGTTTAGGGGGCCCCTACAATGAGCAGTTCTTC.

V and J are TRBV6-4 and TRBJ2-5; possibly TRBD2 for D (6 bases). Germline V gives CDR1 MRHNA, CDR2 SNTAGT. Trimming pared 6 bases from V and 0 bases from J, leaving 8 bases between. The CDR3 loop spans 13 amino acids. The CDR3 nucleotides read TGTGCCAGCAGCCCGGGAGACCAAGAGACCCAGTACTTC. Encoded protein: CASSPGDQETQYF.

J is TRBJ2-3 and V is TRBV5-1; weak D call: TRBD1 (5 bases). This CDR3 spans 15 amino acids. V shed 2 bases and J shed 0 bases, with 10 bases lying between them. CDR1 is SGHRS and CDR2 is YFSETQ in the germline V gene. The CDR3 here is CASSLGATSTDTQYF. CDR3 nucleotide sequence: TGCGCCAGCAGCTTAGGGGCTACGAGCACAGATACGCAGTATTTT.

V and J are TRBV28 and TRBJ1-4; weak D call: TRBD1 (6 bases). Germline CDR1 reads MDHEN; CDR2 reads SYDVKM. The CDR3 runs to 14 residues. The V end lost 2 bases, the J end lost 5 bases, and 9 bases lay between the germline ends. The CDR3 loop is CASSLLGQNEKLFF. The CDR3, as DNA: TGTGCCAGCAGTTTACTCGGACAGAATGAAAAACTGTTTTTT.

The J gene is TRBJ2-7, the V gene TRBV29-1; 11 bases fit TRBD2. Germline CDR1 and CDR2: SQVTM and ANQGSEA. The CDR3 totals 18 residues. With 0 bases clipped from V and 0 bases from J, the junction kept 10 bases outside the gene matches. This CDR3 reads CSVEDRGTSGGNSYEQYF. CDR3 coding DNA: TGCAGCGTTGAAGATAGGGGTACTAGCGGGGGAAACTCCTACGAGCAGTACTTC.

The V call is TRBV9, the J call TRBJ2-3; TRBD2 agrees at 7 bases. The CDR3 runs to 14 residues. Germline V lookup: CDR1 SGDLS, CDR2 YYNGEE. V was pared by 0 bases and J by 2 bases, with 0 bases of the junction left unmatched. The CDR3 loop reads CASSVGDYTDTQYF. The CDR3 region has the DNA TGTGCCAGCAGCGTAGGGGACTACACAGATACGCAGTATTTT.

The J gene is TRBJ2-7, the V gene TRBV7-9; the D call may be TRBD1 or TRBD2 (5 bases each). CDR3 length: 14 residues. Trimming shortened V by 3 bases and J by 7 bases, and 16 bases separated the two germline ends. Germline V gene sequence: CDR1 SEHNR, CDR2 FQNEAQ (reference sequence). DNA of the CDR3: TGTGCCAGCAGCTTGGGGACGCACCTGGGGGAGCAGTACTTC. It specifies CASSLGTHLGEQYF.

This chain links TRBV9 with TRBJ2-2; D assignment may be TRBD1 or TRBD2 (5 bases each). V was clipped by 2 bases and J by 3 bases, with 14 bases between them. CDR1 and CDR2 from the germline V gene are SGDLS and YYNGEE. The CDR3 is 16 residues long. The CDR3 DNA reads as TGTGCCAGCAGCGTGGGACCGTGGGGACACACCGGGGAGCTGTTTTTT. Translated: CASSVGPWGHTGELFF.

V and J are TRBV29-1 and TRBJ2-7; 9 bases align to TRBD2. The J segment lost 0 bases and the V segment lost 6 bases, leaving 9 bases of the junction unmatched. Per germline, CDR1 SQVTM and CDR2 ANQGSEA. There are 15 residues in the CDR3. CDR3 in amino acids: CSVKSAGGASYEQYF. The DNA for the CDR3 is TGCAGCGTCAAATCCGCGGGGGGGGCCTCCTACGAGCAGTACTTC.

J is TRBJ2-5 and V is TRBV11-2; D uncertain. Trimming left V 5 bases short and J 5 bases short, with 12 bases between. CDR3 length: 13 residues. Germline V gene lookup returns CDR1 SGHAT and CDR2 FQNNGV. The CDR3 sequence is CASSPWTGETQYF. The DNA for the CDR3 is TGTGCCAGCAGCCCCTGGACGGGCGAGACCCAGTACTTC.